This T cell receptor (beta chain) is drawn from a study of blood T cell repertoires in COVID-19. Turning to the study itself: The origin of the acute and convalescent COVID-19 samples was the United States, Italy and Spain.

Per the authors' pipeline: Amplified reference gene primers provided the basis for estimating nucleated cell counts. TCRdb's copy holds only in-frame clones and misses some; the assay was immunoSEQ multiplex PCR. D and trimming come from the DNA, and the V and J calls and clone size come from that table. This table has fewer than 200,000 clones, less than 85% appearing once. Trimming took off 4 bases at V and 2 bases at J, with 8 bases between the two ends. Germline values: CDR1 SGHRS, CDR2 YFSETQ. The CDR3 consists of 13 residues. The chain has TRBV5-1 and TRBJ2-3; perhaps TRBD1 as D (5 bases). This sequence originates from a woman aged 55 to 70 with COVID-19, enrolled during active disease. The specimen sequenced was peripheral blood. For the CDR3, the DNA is TGCGCCAGCAGCCGACAGTACACAGATACGCAGTATTTT. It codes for CASSRQYTDTQYF. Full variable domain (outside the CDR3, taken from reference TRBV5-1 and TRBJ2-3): KAGVTQTPRYLIKTRGQQVTLSCSPISGHRSVSWYQQTPGQGLQFLFEYFSETQRNKGNFPGRFSGRQFSNSRSEMNVSTLELGDSALYLCASSRQYTDTQYFGPGTRLTVL.